The 9 T cell receptor beta chains reported below all come from one sample, sequenced in a study of graft-versus-host responses after intestinal transplantation. What these receptors recognize is not known. Assay used: immunoSEQ multiplex PCR; TCRdb lists only in-frame clones, some missing. Among 65,000 to 85,000 clones listed, about nine tenths were seen once. This specimen consisted of unstimulated CD8+ T cells sorted from spleen or lymph node cells, obtained before transplant. These receptors were collected from a human donor who was the organ donor for an intestinal transplant.

The chain couples TRBV29-1 to TRBJ2-3; D unresolved. The CDR3 sequence is 12 residues long. Trimming removed 4 bases from V and 5 bases from J, with 10 bases in between. The germline V gene has CDR1 SQVTM and CDR2 ANQGSEA. The CDR3 here is CSVVDGLDTQYF. In nucleotides, the CDR3 is TGCAGCGTTGTGGACGGCTTAGATACGCAGTATTTT.

This chain links TRBV5-8 with TRBJ1-1; a possible D gene is TRBD1 (5 bases). Trimming left V 3 bases short and J 1 base short, with 13 bases between. Germline CDR1 is SGHTS and CDR2 is YDEGEE. The CDR3 is 15 amino acids. The CDR3: CASSSEGPSNTEAFF. In DNA, the CDR3 is TGTGCCAGCAGCTCGGAGGGGCCTTCGAACACTGAAGCTTTCTTT.

V usage is TRBV4-1 and J usage is TRBJ1-1; 7 nucleotides match TRBD1. Trimming took 4 bases from V and 3 from J; bases not matched to a gene: 5. Germline values: CDR1 MGHRA, CDR2 YSYEKL. This CDR3 has 14 amino acids. The CDR3 spells CASSPSGGYTEAFF. The CDR3 coding sequence is TGCGCCAGCAGCCCGTCAGGGGGGTACACTGAAGCTTTCTTT.

The CDR3 DNA is TGTGCCAGCAGCTTAACAGGGTCCGGGCCCCAGCATTTT. Protein sequence: CASSLTGSGPQHF. The V call is TRBV7-3, the J call TRBJ1-5, with D uncertain. With 0 bases removed from V and 9 bases from J, the gap between germline ends came to 9 bases. The CDR3 runs 13 residues. Germline CDR1 is SGHTA and CDR2 is FQGTGA.

Only one count was recorded for this clone. This sequence joins TRBV7-2 and TRBJ2-7; D possibly corresponds to TRBD2 (6 bases). Trimming stripped 7 bases from V and 1 base from J, with 17 bases between. The CDR3 spans 15 residues. Germline V gene data show CDR1 as SGHTA and CDR2 as FQGNSA. The CDR3 reads CASIPIGGGSYEQYF. The CDR3 DNA reads as TGTGCCAGCATACCTATCGGGGGAGGTTCCTACGAGCAGTACTTC.

This chain joins TRBV4-1 and TRBJ2-3; D uncertain. The germline V gene encodes CDR1 MGHRA and CDR2 YSYEKL. V lost 0 bases and J lost 1, with 5 bases in between. This CDR3 region has 14 residues. CDR3 DNA sequence: TGCGCCAGCAGCCAAGAGCTAGGCACAGATACGCAGTATTTT. It translates to CASSQELGTDTQYF.

The table lists this clone with a count of one. V usage is TRBV2 and J usage is TRBJ2-7; tentatively, D is TRBD2 (6 bases). The V gene lost 3 bases and the J gene lost 0 bases, with 12 bases spanning the gap. This CDR3 contains 15 residues. Germline V CDR1 and CDR2: SNHLY, FYNNEI. Here the CDR3 reads CASSDDGRDSYEQYF. CDR3 bases: TGTGCCAGCAGTGATGATGGGCGGGACTCCTACGAGCAGTACTTC.

The chain recombines TRBV7-6 with TRBJ2-2; D gene unclear. Trimming took 2 bases from V and 7 from J, leaving 5 bases between them. CDR3 length equals 12 residues. The germline V gene has CDR1 SGHVS and CDR2 FNYEAQ. The CDR3 bases are TGTGCCAGCAGCTTACATGACGGGGAGCTGTTTTTT. As protein: CASSLHDGELFF.

CDR3 coding DNA: TGTGCCAGCTCACCACCCAGGACTAACGAAATGGGAGAGACCCAGTACTTC. This encodes CASSPPRTNEMGETQYF. The genes are TRBV18 and TRBJ2-5; D perhaps matches TRBD2 (6 bases). Germline V lookup: CDR1 KGHSH, CDR2 LQKENI. V dropped 0 bases and J dropped 4 bases, with 18 bases sitting between them. The length of the CDR3 is 17 residues.